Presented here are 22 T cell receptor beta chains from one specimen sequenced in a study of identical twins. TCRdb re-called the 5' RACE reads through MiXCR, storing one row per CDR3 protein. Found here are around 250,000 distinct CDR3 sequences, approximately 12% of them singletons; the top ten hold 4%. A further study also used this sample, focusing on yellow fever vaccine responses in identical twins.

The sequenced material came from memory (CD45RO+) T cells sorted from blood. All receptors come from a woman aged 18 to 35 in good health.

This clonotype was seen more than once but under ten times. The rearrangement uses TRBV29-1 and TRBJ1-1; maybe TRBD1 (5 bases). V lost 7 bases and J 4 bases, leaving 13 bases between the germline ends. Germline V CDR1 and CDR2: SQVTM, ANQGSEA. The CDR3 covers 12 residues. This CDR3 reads CSAMDGGTEAFF. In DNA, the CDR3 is TGCAGCGCCATGGACGGGGGCACTGAAGCTTTCTTT.

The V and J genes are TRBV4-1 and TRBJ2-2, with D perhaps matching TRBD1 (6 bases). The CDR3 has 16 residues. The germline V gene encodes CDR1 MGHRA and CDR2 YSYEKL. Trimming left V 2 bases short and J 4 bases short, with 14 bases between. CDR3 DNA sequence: TGCGCCAGCAGCCAAATACAGGGTTCGGGCACCGGGGAGCTGTTTTTT. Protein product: CASSQIQGSGTGELFF.

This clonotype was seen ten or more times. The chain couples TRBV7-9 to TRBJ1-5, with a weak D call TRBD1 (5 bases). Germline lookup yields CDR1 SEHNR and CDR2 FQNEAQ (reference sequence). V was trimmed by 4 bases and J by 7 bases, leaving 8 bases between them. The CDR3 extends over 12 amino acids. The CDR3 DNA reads TGTGCCAGCAGCTATGGGGGACAGCCCCAGCATTTT. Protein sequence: CASSYGGQPQHF.

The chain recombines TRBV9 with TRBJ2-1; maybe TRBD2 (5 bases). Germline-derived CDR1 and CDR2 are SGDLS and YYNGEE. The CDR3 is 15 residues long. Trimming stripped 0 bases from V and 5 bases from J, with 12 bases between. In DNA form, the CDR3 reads TGTGCCAGCAGCGTAGCGGGGAACAGTAACAATGAGCAGTTCTTC. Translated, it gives CASSVAGNSNNEQFF. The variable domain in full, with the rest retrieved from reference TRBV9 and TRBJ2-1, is DSGVTQTPKHLITATGQRVTLRCSPRSGDLSVYWYQQSLDQGLQFLIQYYNGEERAKGNILERFSAQQFPDLHSELNLSSLELGDSALYFCASSVAGNSNNEQFFGPGTRLTVL.

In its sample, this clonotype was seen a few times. CDR3 DNA: TGTGCCAGCAGTTTCGCTAGCGGGAGAAGCAATGAGCAGTTCTTC. Its translation is CASSFASGRSNEQFF. The gene calls are TRBV27 and TRBJ2-1; 10 positions match TRBD2. V was clipped by 3 bases and J by 6 bases; unmatched bases: 5. The CDR3 covers 15 residues. The V gene's germline CDR1 is MNHEY and CDR2 SMNVEV (reference sequence).

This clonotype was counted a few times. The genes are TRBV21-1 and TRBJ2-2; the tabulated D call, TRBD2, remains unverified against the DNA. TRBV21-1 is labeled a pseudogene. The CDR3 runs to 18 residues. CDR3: CASSKGPLSGIVAGELFF. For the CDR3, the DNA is TGTGCCAGCAGCAAAGGGCCCTTGAGCGGGATCGTCGCCGGGGAGCTGTTTTTT.

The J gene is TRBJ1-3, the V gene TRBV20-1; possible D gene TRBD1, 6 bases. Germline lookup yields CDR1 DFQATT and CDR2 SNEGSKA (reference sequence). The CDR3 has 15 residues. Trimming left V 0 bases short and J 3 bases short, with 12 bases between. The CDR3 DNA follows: TGCAGTGCTAGAGAGGGGGCGAGCAGTGGAAACACCATATATTTT. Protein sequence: CSAREGASSGNTIYF.

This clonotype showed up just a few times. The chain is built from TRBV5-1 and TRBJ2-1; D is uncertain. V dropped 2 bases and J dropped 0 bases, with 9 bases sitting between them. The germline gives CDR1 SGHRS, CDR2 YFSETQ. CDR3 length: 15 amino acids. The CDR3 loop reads CASSFGRSSYNEQFF. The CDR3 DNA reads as TGCGCCAGCAGCTTTGGACGGAGCTCCTACAATGAGCAGTTCTTC. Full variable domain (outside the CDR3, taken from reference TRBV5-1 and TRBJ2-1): KAGVTQTPRYLIKTRGQQVTLSCSPISGHRSVSWYQQTPGQGLQFLFEYFSETQRNKGNFPGRFSGRQFSNSRSEMNVSTLELGDSALYLCASSFGRSSYNEQFFGPGTRLTVL.

This CDR3 is CASSLGQDFPAETQYF. Here the CDR3 DNA reads TGTGCCAGCAGCTTAGGGCAGGACTTTCCTGCGGAGACCCAGTACTTC. The chain carries TRBV7-9 and TRBJ2-5; weak D call: TRBD2 (5 bases). Looked up from germline, CDR1 is SEHNR and CDR2 is FQNEAQ (reference sequence). Trimming left V 1 base short and J 5 bases short, with 17 bases between. CDR3 length: 16 amino acids.

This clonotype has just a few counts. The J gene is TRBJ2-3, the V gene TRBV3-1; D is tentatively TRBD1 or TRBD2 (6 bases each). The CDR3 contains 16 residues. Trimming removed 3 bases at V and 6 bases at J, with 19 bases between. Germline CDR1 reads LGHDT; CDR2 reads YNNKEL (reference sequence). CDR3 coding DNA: TGTGCCAGCAGCCAGAGGGGGGACCCAGGGAAGGATACGCAGTATTTT. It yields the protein CASSQRGDPGKDTQYF.

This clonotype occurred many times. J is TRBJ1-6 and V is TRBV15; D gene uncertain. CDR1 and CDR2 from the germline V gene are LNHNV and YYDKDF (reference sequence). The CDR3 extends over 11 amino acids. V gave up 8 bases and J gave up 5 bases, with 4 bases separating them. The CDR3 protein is CATGDNSPLHF. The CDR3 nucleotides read TGTGCCACCGGGGATAATTCACCCCTCCACTTT.

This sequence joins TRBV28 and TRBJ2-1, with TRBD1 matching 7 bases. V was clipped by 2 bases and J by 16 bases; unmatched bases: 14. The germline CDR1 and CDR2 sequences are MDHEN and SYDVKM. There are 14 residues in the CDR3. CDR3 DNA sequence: TGTGCCAGCAGTTTACCCCCCGGGACAGCATACCCATTCTTC. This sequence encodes CASSLPPGTAYPFF.

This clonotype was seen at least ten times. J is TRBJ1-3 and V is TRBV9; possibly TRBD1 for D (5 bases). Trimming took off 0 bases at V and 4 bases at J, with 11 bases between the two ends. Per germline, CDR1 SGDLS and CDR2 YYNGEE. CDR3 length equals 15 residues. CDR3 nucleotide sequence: TGTGCCAGCAGCGTAGGGGGGGACCCCGGAAACACCATATATTTT. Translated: CASSVGGDPGNTIYF. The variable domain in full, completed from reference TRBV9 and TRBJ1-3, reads DSGVTQTPKHLITATGQRVTLRCSPRSGDLSVYWYQQSLDQGLQFLIQYYNGEERAKGNILERFSAQQFPDLHSELNLSSLELGDSALYFCASSVGGDPGNTIYFGEGSWLTVV.

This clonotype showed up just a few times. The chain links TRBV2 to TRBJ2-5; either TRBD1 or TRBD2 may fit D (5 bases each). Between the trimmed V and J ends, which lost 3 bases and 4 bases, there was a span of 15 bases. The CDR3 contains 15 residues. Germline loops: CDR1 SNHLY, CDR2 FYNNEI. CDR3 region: CASSEILGTAETQYF. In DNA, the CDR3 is TGTGCCAGCAGTGAGATTCTCGGGACGGCAGAGACCCAGTACTTC.

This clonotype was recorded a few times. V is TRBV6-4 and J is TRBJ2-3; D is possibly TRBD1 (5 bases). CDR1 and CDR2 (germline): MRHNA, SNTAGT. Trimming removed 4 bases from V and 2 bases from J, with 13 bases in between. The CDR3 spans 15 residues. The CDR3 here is CASSADSPNTDTQYF. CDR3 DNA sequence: TGTGCCAGCAGTGCCGACAGCCCAAACACAGATACGCAGTATTTT.

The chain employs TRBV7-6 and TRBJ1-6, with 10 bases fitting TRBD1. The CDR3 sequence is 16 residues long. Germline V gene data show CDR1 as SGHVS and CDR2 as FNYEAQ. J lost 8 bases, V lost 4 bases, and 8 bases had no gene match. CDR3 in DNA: TGTGCCAGCAGCTCGTATGCCGGGACAGGGGATTCACCCCTCCACTTT. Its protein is CASSSYAGTGDSPLHF.

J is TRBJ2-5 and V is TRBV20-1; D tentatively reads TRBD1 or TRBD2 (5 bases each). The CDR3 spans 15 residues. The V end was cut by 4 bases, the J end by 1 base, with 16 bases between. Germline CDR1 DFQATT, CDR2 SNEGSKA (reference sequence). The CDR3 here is CSAKPPGRFQETQYF. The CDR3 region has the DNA TGCAGTGCTAAACCTCCGGGACGTTTCCAAGAGACCCAGTACTTC.

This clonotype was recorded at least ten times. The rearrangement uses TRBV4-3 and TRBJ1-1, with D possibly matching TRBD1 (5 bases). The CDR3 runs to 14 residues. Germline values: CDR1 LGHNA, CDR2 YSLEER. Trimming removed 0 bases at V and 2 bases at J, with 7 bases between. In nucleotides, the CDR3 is TGCGCCAGCAGCCAAGACCAGGGCAACACTGAAGCTTTCTTT. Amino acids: CASSQDQGNTEAFF.

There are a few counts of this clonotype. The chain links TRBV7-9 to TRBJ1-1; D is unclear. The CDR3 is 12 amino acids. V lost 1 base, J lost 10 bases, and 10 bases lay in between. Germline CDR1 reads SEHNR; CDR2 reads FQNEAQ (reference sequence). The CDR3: CASSLDDSPAFF. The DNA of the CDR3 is TGTGCCAGCAGCTTAGATGACTCCCCAGCTTTCTTT.

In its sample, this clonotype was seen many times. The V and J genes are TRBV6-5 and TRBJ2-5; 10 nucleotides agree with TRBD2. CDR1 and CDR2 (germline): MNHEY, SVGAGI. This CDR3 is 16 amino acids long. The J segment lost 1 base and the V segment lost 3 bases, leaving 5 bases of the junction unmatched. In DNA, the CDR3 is TGTGCCAGCAGTTATACTAGCGGGATTACCCAAGAGACCCAGTACTTC. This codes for CASSYTSGITQETQYF.

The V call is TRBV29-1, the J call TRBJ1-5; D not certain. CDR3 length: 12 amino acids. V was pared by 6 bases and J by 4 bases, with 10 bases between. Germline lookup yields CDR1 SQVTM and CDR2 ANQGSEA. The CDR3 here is CSVISGNQPQHF. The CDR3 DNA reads TGCAGCGTAATTTCTGGAAATCAGCCCCAGCATTTT.

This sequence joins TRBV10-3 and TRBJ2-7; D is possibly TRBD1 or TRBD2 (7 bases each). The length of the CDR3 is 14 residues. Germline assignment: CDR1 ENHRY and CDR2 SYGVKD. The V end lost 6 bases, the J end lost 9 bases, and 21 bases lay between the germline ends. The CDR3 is CAIRGGDSSVRQYF. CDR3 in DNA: TGTGCCATCAGGGGGGGGGACAGTTCCGTAAGGCAGTACTTC.